A selection of T cell receptor beta chains follows, all from one sample in a study of shared clonotypes between healthy human individuals. Some clones are missing from TCRdb's copy, which holds only in-frame ones; the method was immunoSEQ multiplex PCR. The table has about a million clones, more than 75% seen once. Material: memory CD4+ T cells sorted from blood. Every receptor here comes from a man aged 18 to 29 in good health. Each CDR3 is given with its conserved first and last residue. Fields, in order: J gene, D gene, CDR3 length, V gene, clone size, CDR3 protein, CDR3 DNA. A D gene is named only where the DNA matches it firmly. Rows give clone size only sometimes, using once, few, many, or a class for an expanded clone.

j_gene: TRBJ2-6; d_gene: .; len: 15; v_gene: TRBV28; abundance: .; CDR3aa: CASSLGGTGANVLTF; CDR3nt: TGTGCCAGCAGTTTGGGGGGCACCGGGGCCAACGTCCTGACTTTC
j_gene: TRBJ2-5; d_gene: .; len: 14; v_gene: TRBV28; abundance: .; CDR3aa: CASSPNRSGKTQYF; CDR3nt: TGTGCCAGCAGTCCAAACAGGTCGGGAAAGACCCAGTACTTC
j_gene: TRBJ1-6; d_gene: TRBD1; len: 14; v_gene: TRBV5-1; abundance: once; CDR3aa: CASSVGQGPSPLHF; CDR3nt: TGCGCCAGCAGCGTCGGACAGGGCCCCTCACCCCTCCACTTT
j_gene: TRBJ1-1; d_gene: .; len: 13; v_gene: TRBV7-9; abundance: .; CDR3aa: CASSPEAWTEAFF; CDR3nt: TGTGCCAGCTCCCCGGAGGCTTGGACTGAAGCTTTCTTT
j_gene: TRBJ2-7; d_gene: .; len: 14; v_gene: TRBV6-5; abundance: .; CDR3aa: CASSPRGPEEEQYF; CDR3nt: TGTGCCAGTTCCCCCCGGGGGCCGGAAGAAGAGCAGTACTTC
j_gene: TRBJ2-1; d_gene: .; len: 15; v_gene: TRBV5-1; abundance: .; CDR3aa: CASSLTPTELHEQFF; CDR3nt: TGCGCCAGCAGCTTGACCCCCACCGAACTCCATGAGCAGTTCTTC
j_gene: TRBJ1-5; d_gene: .; len: 13; v_gene: TRBV7-9; abundance: few; CDR3aa: CASSFLGDQPQHF; CDR3nt: TGTGCCAGCAGCTTCTTAGGCGATCAGCCCCAGCATTTT
j_gene: TRBJ2-7; d_gene: .; len: 12; v_gene: TRBV19; abundance: .; CDR3aa: CASSIKGGEQYF; CDR3nt: TGTGCCAGTAGTATAAAAGGAGGCGAGCAGTACTTC
j_gene: TRBJ1-2; d_gene: .; len: 13; v_gene: TRBV2; abundance: .; CDR3aa: CASSVDGNYGYTF; CDR3nt: TGTGCCAGCAGTGTGGACGGGAACTATGGCTACACCTTC
j_gene: TRBJ1-4; d_gene: .; len: 16; v_gene: TRBV21-1; abundance: .; CDR3aa: CASSKGGTSTNEKLFF; CDR3nt: TGTGCCAGCAGCAAAGGTGGGACCTCAACTAATGAAAAACTGTTTTTT
j_gene: TRBJ1-4; d_gene: .; len: 16; v_gene: TRBV7-8; abundance: .; CDR3aa: CASSFVSSVANEKLFF; CDR3nt: TGTGCCAGCAGCTTTGTGAGCAGTGTAGCTAATGAAAAACTGTTTTTT
j_gene: TRBJ2-5; d_gene: .; len: 12; v_gene: TRBV7-3; abundance: .; CDR3aa: CASSLREETQYF; CDR3nt: TGTGCCAGCAGCTTAAGAGAAGAGACCCAGTACTTC
j_gene: TRBJ2-5; d_gene: .; len: 12; v_gene: TRBV5-8; abundance: once; CDR3aa: CASSFGRETQYF; CDR3nt: TGTGCCAGCAGCTTTGGGAGAGAGACCCAGTACTTC
j_gene: TRBJ1-6; d_gene: .; len: 14; v_gene: TRBV2; abundance: few; CDR3aa: CASNEGGGTGPLHF; CDR3nt: TGTGCCAGCAACGAAGGCGGGGGCACAGGTCCCCTCCACTTT
j_gene: TRBJ2-2; d_gene: .; len: 15; v_gene: TRBV5-8; abundance: few; CDR3aa: CASSPTGLSTGELFF; CDR3nt: TGTGCCAGCAGCCCAACAGGGTTGAGCACCGGGGAGCTGTTTTTT
j_gene: TRBJ1-6; d_gene: .; len: 12; v_gene: TRBV6-5; abundance: .; CDR3aa: CASSYSMATLHF; CDR3nt: TGTGCCAGCAGTTACTCCATGGCTACCCTCCACTTT
j_gene: TRBJ2-7; d_gene: TRBD2; len: 14; v_gene: TRBV2; abundance: .; CDR3aa: CASSLGLADYEQYF; CDR3nt: TGTGCCAGCAGCCTCGGACTAGCGGACTACGAGCAGTACTTC
j_gene: TRBJ2-6; d_gene: .; len: 19; v_gene: TRBV7-8; abundance: .; CDR3aa: CASSERRITTNSGANVLTF; CDR3nt: TGTGCCAGCAGCGAAAGACGTATAACTACAAACTCTGGGGCCAACGTCCTGACTTTC
j_gene: TRBJ2-1; d_gene: .; len: 13; v_gene: TRBV30; abundance: .; CDR3aa: CAWNALSDNEQFF; CDR3nt: TGTGCCTGGAATGCCTTAAGCGACAATGAGCAGTTCTTC
j_gene: TRBJ1-2; d_gene: TRBD1; len: 16; v_gene: TRBV6-1; abundance: .; CDR3aa: CASSEFGTVLLVGYTF; CDR3nt: TGTGCCAGCAGTGAATTTGGGACAGTACTTCTCGTTGGCTACACCTTC
j_gene: TRBJ1-1; d_gene: .; len: 14; v_gene: TRBV28; abundance: .; CDR3aa: CASSLITLNTEAFF; CDR3nt: TGTGCCAGCAGTTTGATAACGTTGAACACTGAAGCTTTCTTT
j_gene: TRBJ2-3; d_gene: .; len: 13; v_gene: TRBV30; abundance: .; CDR3aa: CAWSPDTTDTQYF; CDR3nt: TGTGCCTGGAGTCCGGACACCACAGATACGCAGTATTTT
j_gene: TRBJ1-2; d_gene: .; len: 14; v_gene: TRBV7-2; abundance: .; CDR3aa: CASSATGWGYGYTF; CDR3nt: TGTGCCAGCAGCGCCACCGGGTGGGGATATGGCTACACCTTC